Below are 18 T cell receptor beta chains sequenced from a single sample in a study of blood T cell repertoires in COVID-19. Here immunoSEQ multiplex PCR was the method, and the copy in TCRdb shows in-frame clones only, minus some. The data contain approximately 330,000 clones, nearly 90% of them seen just once; the ten biggest clones take up around 0.96%. Sequencing was carried out using peripheral blood. Receptor source: a middle-aged woman with COVID-19, enrolled during active disease.

CDR3 protein: CASQGPYNEQFF. CDR3 DNA sequence: TGTGCCAGCCAGGGCCCCTACAATGAGCAGTTCTTC. The V and J genes are TRBV6-5 and TRBJ2-1; D might be TRBD1 (5 bases). Germline loops: CDR1 MNHEY, CDR2 SVGAGI. The CDR3 has 12 residues. Trimming took 8 bases from V and 2 from J, leaving 7 bases between them.

This clone has just a few counts. The genes are TRBV18 and TRBJ1-6; D perhaps matches TRBD1 (6 bases). The V gene's germline CDR1 is KGHSH and CDR2 LQKENI. CDR3 size: 14 residues. V was pared by 2 bases and J by 7 bases, with 9 bases between. The CDR3 loop reads CASSPSDRNSPLHF. Written as DNA, the CDR3 is TGTGCCAGCTCACCATCGGACAGAAATTCACCCCTCCACTTT.

The chain uses TRBV28 and TRBJ2-2; D is unclear. The CDR3 is 15 amino acids. Germline-derived CDR1 and CDR2 are MDHEN and SYDVKM. V lost 6 bases, J lost 0 bases, and 11 bases lay in between. CDR3 DNA sequence: TGTGCCAGCAGCCCACTTCCAACGAACACCGGGGAGCTGTTTTTT. It codes for CASSPLPTNTGELFF. The full variable domain, in which reference TRBV28 and TRBJ2-2 provide the parts outside the CDR3, is DVKVTQSSRYLVKRTGEKVFLECVQDMDHENMFWYRQDPGLGLRLIYFSYDVKMKEKGDIPEGYSVSREKKERFSLILESASTNQTSMYLCASSPLPTNTGELFFGEGSRLTVL.

The genes are TRBV9 and TRBJ1-5, with D hard to call. Germline loops: CDR1 SGDLS, CDR2 YYNGEE. Trimming cost V 3 bases and J 2 bases, with 9 bases left between them. This CDR3 has 14 amino acids. For the CDR3, the DNA is TGTGCCAGCAGCGCGAGGGCCGGCAATCAGCCCCAGCATTTT. Translating it yields CASSARAGNQPQHF.

The chain carries TRBV7-9 and TRBJ2-5, with D tentatively TRBD2 (7 bases). This CDR3 spans 16 amino acids. The V end lost 8 bases, the J end lost 1 base, and 20 bases lay between the germline ends. Germline V gene sequence: CDR1 SEHNR, CDR2 FQNEAQ (reference sequence). This chain's CDR3 is CASHSGRGSPQETQYF. The CDR3 DNA reads as TGTGCCAGCCACTCGGGGAGGGGGTCCCCCCAAGAGACCCAGTACTTC.

The chain uses TRBV6-5 and TRBJ1-6; unclear D gene. Trimming shortened V by 0 bases and J by 8 bases, and 11 bases separated the two germline ends. There are 15 residues in the CDR3. CDR1 MNHEY and CDR2 SVGAGI come from the germline V gene. CDR3 DNA: TGTGCCAGCAGTTACTCGTGGGCTGGCGATTCACCCCTCCACTTT. It codes for CASSYSWAGDSPLHF.

The chain joins TRBV28 to TRBJ1-2, with a possible D match to TRBD1 (6 bases). Germline V lookup: CDR1 MDHEN, CDR2 SYDVKM. The CDR3 is 16 amino acids. Trimming removed 3 bases at V and 5 bases at J, with 19 bases between. CDR3 DNA sequence: TGTGCCAGCAGTTTGGACAGCCTTCGCAACCTTTATGGCTACACCTTC. Translating it yields CASSLDSLRNLYGYTF.

The chain couples TRBV19 to TRBJ1-2; D is perhaps TRBD1 (5 bases). Trimming left V 4 bases short and J 4 bases short, with 13 bases between. The germline gives CDR1 LNHDA, CDR2 SQIVND (reference sequence). The CDR3 sequence is 14 residues long. Here the CDR3 reads CASSRAGRIYGYTF. DNA of the CDR3: TGTGCCAGTAGTAGGGCAGGGCGCATCTATGGCTACACCTTC.

The J gene is TRBJ2-5, the V gene TRBV10-3; 7 nucleotides line up with TRBD2. CDR3 length equals 15 residues. Unmatched junction bases numbered 10, after V lost 4 bases and J lost 5 bases. Germline CDR1 ENHRY, CDR2 SYGVKD. The CDR3 reads CAISAPTDGRETQYF. In DNA, the CDR3 is TGTGCCATCAGTGCCCCGACAGACGGGAGGGAGACCCAGTACTTC.

This clone came up once. The chain uses TRBV7-2 and TRBJ2-7, with D perhaps matching TRBD2 (6 bases). The CDR3 length is 14 residues. Per germline, CDR1 SGHTA and CDR2 FQGNSA. V shed 5 bases and J shed 2 bases, with 13 bases lying between them. The CDR3 here is CASSPSRLAYEQYF. CDR3 bases: TGTGCCAGCAGCCCATCCCGACTAGCCTACGAGCAGTACTTC.

This rearrangement joins TRBV27 to TRBJ2-2; 9 positions agree with TRBD1. The CDR3 is 15 residues long. The J segment lost 7 bases and the V segment lost 6 bases, leaving 9 bases of the junction unmatched. CDR1 and CDR2 from the germline V gene are MNHEY and SMNVEV (reference sequence). For the CDR3, the DNA is TGTGCCAGCAGATCCGGGACAGGGATCATCGGGGAGCTGTTTTTT. This encodes CASRSGTGIIGELFF.

This clone was seen just once. The rearrangement joins TRBV14 to TRBJ2-7; 11 bases are shared with TRBD2. V lost 0 bases, J lost 2 bases, and 6 bases stayed unmatched. CDR3 size: 17 residues. Per germline, CDR1 SGHDN and CDR2 FVKESK. This CDR3 reads CASSQDTSGRRAYEQYF. CDR3 sequence (DNA): TGTGCCAGCAGCCAAGATACTAGCGGGAGAAGGGCCTACGAGCAGTACTTC. The full variable domain, its missing parts supplied by reference TRBV14 and TRBJ2-7, is EAGVTQFPSHSVIEKGQTVTLRCDPISGHDNLYWYRRVMGKEIKFLLHFVKESKQDESGMPNNRFLAERTGGTYSTLKVQPAELEDSGVYFCASSQDTSGRRAYEQYFGPGTRLTVT.

The chain employs TRBV4-3 and TRBJ1-4, with 8 bases identical to TRBD1. The germline gives CDR1 LGHNA, CDR2 YSLEER. Germline trimming cut 4 bases from V and 1 base from J; bases unmatched to any gene: 2. This CDR3 has 15 residues. CDR3 nucleotides: TGCGCCAGCAGCCTCGACAGGGGAACTAATGAAAAACTGTTTTTT. The encoded protein is CASSLDRGTNEKLFF.

V usage is TRBV20-1 and J usage is TRBJ2-1; TRBD2 is a possible D gene (5 bases). This CDR3 has 12 residues. Germline CDR1 reads DFQATT; CDR2 reads SNEGSKA (reference sequence). V dropped 3 bases and J dropped 9 bases, with 12 bases sitting between them. The chain's CDR3 is CSASIPSGEQFF. CDR3 DNA sequence: TGCAGTGCTAGTATTCCGAGCGGTGAGCAGTTCTTC.

The chain carries TRBV7-8 and TRBJ1-2; TRBD1 is a possible D gene (5 bases). V gave up 5 bases and J gave up 8 bases, with 15 bases separating them. This CDR3 is built from 13 residues. From germline, CDR1 is SGHVS and CDR2 FQNEAQ. The CDR3: CASSPGRVWGYTF. CDR3 bases: TGTGCCAGCAGCCCCGGCAGGGTTTGGGGCTACACCTTC.

The chain uses TRBV9 and TRBJ2-7; a possible D gene is TRBD1 (5 bases). The CDR3 loop spans 14 amino acids. Germline loops: CDR1 SGDLS, CDR2 YYNGEE. V lost 0 bases to trimming and J lost 2 bases, with 9 bases between them. The CDR3 coding sequence is TGTGCCAGCAGCGTAGGGACAACGACCTACGAGCAGTACTTC. Protein product: CASSVGTTTYEQYF.

The V and J genes are TRBV24-1 and TRBJ2-3, with 7 bases aligning to TRBD2. J was trimmed by 1 base and V by 9 bases; bases with no gene match: 9. The germline CDR1 and CDR2 sequences are KGHDR and SFDVKD. The CDR3 totals 15 residues. The CDR3 nucleotides are TGTGCCACCTCATTTGGCCGGGGGGGCACAGATACGCAGTATTTT. The encoded protein is CATSFGRGGTDTQYF.

The rearrangement uses TRBV4-3 and TRBJ1-2; no reliable D call. This CDR3 has 16 residues. The V end was cut by 0 bases, the J end by 4 bases, with 15 bases between. Germline V gene data show CDR1 as LGHNA and CDR2 as YSLEER. The CDR3 protein is CASSQDLGFPPYGYTF. The CDR3, as DNA: TGCGCCAGCAGCCAAGATCTAGGTTTTCCCCCCTATGGCTACACCTTC.